Below are 14 T cell receptor beta chains sequenced from a single sample in a study of shared clonotypes between healthy human individuals. Sequencing was performed with immunoSEQ multiplex PCR; in TCRdb, only in-frame clones are kept and a portion is missing. Of about 1.1 million clones listed, around 78% were seen once; the top ten hold about 0.52%. Sequencing input: memory CD4+ T cells from PBMCs. Documented subset: CD45RA-negative fraction. The receptors were gathered from a man aged 18 to 29 in good health. Some clones in this sample may be carry-over from other donors' samples.

The chain recombines TRBV6-4 with TRBJ2-5; TRBD1 aligns across 7 bases. The germline gives CDR1 MRHNA, CDR2 SNTAGT. This CDR3 spans 15 amino acids. Germline trimming cut 7 bases from V and 2 bases from J; bases unmatched to any gene: 10. This chain's CDR3 is CASTLTGKGQETQYF. For the CDR3, the DNA is TGTGCCAGCACTTTGACAGGGAAGGGGCAAGAGACCCAGTACTTC.

J is TRBJ2-3 and V is TRBV5-1; possible D gene TRBD2, 5 bases. This CDR3 has 14 amino acids. Trimming cost V 0 bases and J 4 bases, with 9 bases left between them. The V gene's germline CDR1 is SGHRS and CDR2 YFSETQ. The CDR3 sequence: CASSLEGSADTQYF. The DNA of the CDR3 is TGCGCCAGCAGCTTGGAAGGGAGCGCAGATACGCAGTATTTT. The full variable domain, rest sourced from reference TRBV5-1 and TRBJ2-3, is KAGVTQTPRYLIKTRGQQVTLSCSPISGHRSVSWYQQTPGQGLQFLFEYFSETQRNKGNFPGRFSGRQFSNSRSEMNVSTLELGDSALYLCASSLEGSADTQYFGPGTRLTVL.

The chain employs TRBV5-1 and TRBJ2-5; D may be TRBD2 (6 bases). With 0 bases removed from V and 9 bases from J, the gap between germline ends came to 18 bases. CDR3 length: 15 amino acids. Germline lookup yields CDR1 SGHRS and CDR2 YFSETQ. The CDR3 DNA follows: TGCGCCAGCAGCTTGGCCCTCGGGGGTTCGGGGGCCCAGTACTTC. Translation: CASSLALGGSGAQYF.

The sample holds many counts of this clone. J is TRBJ2-1 and V is TRBV5-1; 8 positions match TRBD2. Losses at the gene ends were 0 bases for V and 4 bases for J; bases not matched to a gene: 6. Germline V gene sequence: CDR1 SGHRS, CDR2 YFSETQ. The length of the CDR3 is 16 residues. The DNA for the CDR3 is TGCGCCAGCAGCTTGGAGGGAGCGGGAGCGTACAATGAGCAGTTCTTC. The encoded protein is CASSLEGAGAYNEQFF.

The V call is TRBV7-9, the J call TRBJ2-6; no reliable D call. With 3 bases removed from V and 0 bases from J, the gap between germline ends came to 6 bases. The CDR3 contains 15 residues. CDR1 SEHNR and CDR2 FQNEAQ come from the germline V gene (reference sequence). CDR3 bases: TGTGCCAGCAGCTTCGCAAGCTCTGGGGCCAACGTCCTGACTTTC. This translates into CASSFASSGANVLTF.

The J gene is TRBJ1-3, the V gene TRBV30; D ambiguous. V lost 0 bases, J lost 5 bases, and 11 bases lay in between. This CDR3 has 14 amino acids. CDR1 and CDR2 from the germline V gene are GTSNPN and SVGIG (reference sequence). The CDR3 bases are TGTGCCTGGAGTGTACCCCAGTTACGAAACACCATATATTTT. Translating gives CAWSVPQLRNTIYF.

The rearrangement uses TRBV11-2 and TRBJ2-2, with D maybe TRBD2 (5 bases). V was cut by 7 bases and J by 6 bases, with 21 bases left in between. The germline V gene encodes CDR1 SGHAT and CDR2 FQNNGV. The CDR3 contains 16 residues. CDR3 protein: CASTSLKAGIAGELFF. The CDR3 nucleotides are TGTGCCAGCACCTCTCTTAAGGCCGGGATCGCCGGGGAGCTGTTTTTT.

This chain links TRBV4-3 with TRBJ2-1; D not certain. The CDR3 runs to 14 residues. V was shortened by 0 bases and J by 7 bases, with 10 bases between the two germline ends. Germline CDR1 and CDR2: LGHNA and YSLEER. The DNA of the CDR3 is TGCGCCAGCAGCCAAGATCGACTGACTAATGAGCAGTTCTTC. Its translation: CASSQDRLTNEQFF.

A single count supports this clone. CDR3 sequence: CASSPQAQGAGGYTF. The CDR3 DNA reads as TGTGCCAGCAGCCCCCAGGCTCAGGGGGCTGGTGGCTACACCTTC. J is TRBJ1-2 and V is TRBV11-3; 8 nucleotides agree with TRBD1. The J segment lost 7 bases and the V segment lost 5 bases, leaving 12 bases of the junction unmatched. CDR1 is SGHNT and CDR2 is YENEEA in the germline V gene. This CDR3 contains 15 residues.

This clone was observed a few times. This chain uses TRBV19 with TRBJ2-3; 9 bases are a match to TRBD2. From germline, CDR1 is LNHDA and CDR2 SQIVND (reference sequence). After removal of 8 bases from V and 4 bases from J, the junction contained 10 bases not matched to a gene. CDR3 length equals 15 residues. CDR3 sequence reads: CASGDSGSMADTQYF. The CDR3 DNA is TGTGCCAGTGGTGATAGCGGGAGTATGGCAGATACGCAGTATTTT.

The V and J genes are TRBV19 and TRBJ1-5, with 7 bases that match TRBD1. With 6 bases clipped from V and 4 bases from J, the junction kept 9 bases outside the gene matches. The length of the CDR3 is 15 residues. CDR1 LNHDA and CDR2 SQIVND come from the germline V gene (reference sequence). CDR3 amino acids: CASRGSGQRNQPQHF. The CDR3 DNA follows: TGTGCCAGTAGGGGGTCGGGACAGAGAAATCAGCCCCAGCATTTT.

This clone was recorded only once. The chain recombines TRBV7-3 with TRBJ2-1; TRBD2 matches at 10 bases. Trimming removed 0 bases from V and 4 bases from J; junction bases left unmatched: 18. The germline V gene has CDR1 SGHTA and CDR2 FQGTGA. The CDR3 spans 21 residues. CDR3 residues: CASSLTGVGVRAGGSYNEQFF. CDR3 nucleotide sequence: TGTGCCAGCAGCTTAACGGGTGTCGGTGTTCGAGCGGGAGGGTCTTACAATGAGCAGTTCTTC. Supplemented by reference TRBV7-3 and TRBJ2-1, the full variable domain reads GAGVSQTPSNKVTEKGKYVELRCDPISGHTALYWYRQSLGQGPEFLIYFQGTGAADDSGLPNDRFFAVRPEGSVSTLKIQRTERGDSAVYLCASSLTGVGVRAGGSYNEQFFGPGTRLTVL.

There are a few counts of this clone. The rearrangement uses TRBV28 and TRBJ1-1; D is undetermined. CDR3 length: 16 amino acids. Between the trimmed V and J ends, which lost 3 bases and 2 bases, there was a span of 16 bases. From germline, CDR1 is MDHEN and CDR2 SYDVKM. CDR3 in amino acids: CASSFGYEEKNTEAFF. CDR3 sequence (DNA): TGTGCCAGCAGTTTCGGCTATGAGGAGAAAAACACTGAAGCTTTCTTT.

The chain employs TRBV5-1 and TRBJ2-3; D call uncertain. V was pared by 0 bases and J by 0 bases, with 8 bases between. The CDR3 loop spans 15 amino acids. CDR1 is SGHRS, CDR2 YFSETQ, per germline. CDR3 amino acids: CASSLAEVSTDTQYF. CDR3 bases: TGCGCCAGCAGCTTGGCCGAAGTTAGCACAGATACGCAGTATTTT.